The TCR beta chain described here comes from a study of tumor-infiltrating lymphocytes in primary liver carcinoma. TCR beta cDNA was prepared out of approximately 470 ng total RNA by means of a constant-region primer. A slightly modified ARM-PCR protocol with three nested multiplex PCR rounds produced these TCR beta libraries. For approximately 10 cycles apiece, the opening two PCR rounds ran with TRBV1-TRBV30 forward primers and a C-beta reverse primer. MiXCR was run by TCRdb on the multiplex PCR reads, yielding one entry per CDR3 protein. This table holds over 35,000 distinct CDR3 sequences, approximately 70% found once. Comment on this clonotype: The conserved phenylalanine or tryptophan normally closing the CDR3 is absent here, so this likely arose from a read error.

Looked up from germline, CDR1 is MDHEN and CDR2 is SYDVKM. The CDR3 totals 17 residues. The source material, roughly 18-31 mg of unsorted bulk tissue, was used to co-extract RNA and DNA. Each participant had primary liver carcinoma, and surgical resection was the treatment. The sample comprised liver tumor tissue from sampling region 2. This sample's subset: tumor region T2, inferior pole. This chain connects TRBV28 to TRBJ2-2, with TRBD2 identical over 15 bases. This clonotype was obtained from a man in his forties with primary liver carcinoma and hepatitis B virus infection. This CDR3 is CVNIPNGLAGGAGELFS. The DNA of the CDR3 is TGTGTCAACATTCCCAACGGACTAGCGGGAGGGGCCGGGGAGCTGTTTTCT.